These T cell receptor beta chains were read from a single sample in a study of OX40 agonist ivuxolimab in advanced cancers. Method: immunoSEQ multiplex PCR; TCRdb's copy keeps in-frame clones and lacks some. The sample lists about 70,000 clones; 89% were seen once. This material consisted of CD4+ or CD8+ T cells sorted from blood, taken in a trial of the OX40 agonist ivuxolimab. The origin of the receptors is an adult with an advanced solid tumor such as melanoma, head and neck, liver or kidney cancer. CDR3s include the opening cysteine and the closing phenylalanine or tryptophan. Fields, in order: clone size, V gene, D gene, J gene, CDR3 protein, CDR3 DNA. D genes are given only for firm matches. Only part of the rows carry a size: once, few, many, or a class if the clone is expanded.

>NA|TRBV15|NA|TRBJ1-5
CATSRVTIYQPQHF
TGTGCCACCAGCAGAGTAACTATCTATCAGCCCCAGCATTTT
>NA|TRBV2|NA|TRBJ1-1
CASRKAMNTEAFF
TGTGCCAGCAGAAAAGCTATGAACACTGAAGCTTTCTTT
>NA|TRBV6-6|NA|TRBJ1-1
CASSEGLKRDTEAFF
TGTGCCAGCTCGGAAGGGTTGAAGAGGGACACTGAAGCTTTCTTT
>NA|TRBV6-1|TRBD1|TRBJ2-5
CASSDITGAFGETQYF
TGTGCCAGCAGTGATATAACAGGGGCTTTTGGGGAGACCCAGTACTTC
>NA|TRBV2|NA|TRBJ2-6
CASFGGYGANVLTF
TGTGCCAGCTTCGGGGGATACGGGGCCAACGTCCTGACTTTC
>NA|TRBV2|TRBD1|TRBJ2-7
CASSDTGGRYEQYF
TGTGCCAGCAGCGATACAGGGGGCCGTTACGAGCAGTACTTC
>NA|TRBV6-4|NA|TRBJ1-6
CASSDSQDSPLHF
TGTGCCAGCAGTGACTCACAGGATTCACCCCTCCACTTT
>NA|TRBV6-5|TRBD1|TRBJ1-5
CASRPGTGDDQPQHF
TGTGCCAGTAGGCCCGGGACAGGGGACGATCAGCCCCAGCATTTT
>once|TRBV14|NA|TRBJ2-1
CASSQGSFSYNEQFF
TGTGCCAGCAGCCAGGGGTCCTTCTCCTACAATGAGCAGTTCTTC
>NA|TRBV11-2|TRBD2|TRBJ2-5
CASSFPSLAGLGRQETQYF
TGTGCCAGCAGCTTCCCCTCGCTAGCGGGTCTAGGTCGCCAAGAGACCCAGTACTTC
>NA|TRBV6-1|NA|TRBJ1-4
CASSEGGADEKLFF
TGTGCCAGCAGTGAAGGGGGGGCTGATGAAAAACTGTTTTTT
>NA|TRBV6-5|TRBD1|TRBJ1-2
CASSADRIGGGYTF
TGTGCCAGCAGTGCGGACAGGATAGGAGGTGGCTACACCTTC
>NA|TRBV11-3|NA|TRBJ2-4
CASSLGFGGIQYF
TGTGCCAGCAGCTTAGGGTTCGGCGGAATTCAGTACTTC
>NA|TRBV19|TRBD1|TRBJ1-1
CASSPGTGVNTEAFF
TGTGCCAGTAGTCCCGGGACAGGAGTGAACACTGAAGCTTTCTTT
>NA|TRBV18|TRBD2|TRBJ2-5
CASSPGTSGRETQYF
TGTGCCAGCTCCCCCGGGACTAGCGGGAGAGAGACCCAGTACTTC
>NA|TRBV11-3|NA|TRBJ1-1
CASSPAGAVNTEAFF
TGTGCCAGCAGCCCGGCCGGGGCGGTGAACACTGAAGCTTTCTTT
>NA|TRBV7-2|TRBD2|TRBJ2-7
CASNVAGGNEQYF
TGTGCCAGCAACGTAGCGGGAGGAAACGAGCAGTACTTC
>NA|TRBV28|NA|TRBJ2-1
CASRPYRATYNEQFF
TGTGCCAGCAGGCCCTACAGGGCTACGTACAATGAGCAGTTCTTC
>NA|TRBV7-9|NA|TRBJ1-2
CASSFGQGAPSF
NA